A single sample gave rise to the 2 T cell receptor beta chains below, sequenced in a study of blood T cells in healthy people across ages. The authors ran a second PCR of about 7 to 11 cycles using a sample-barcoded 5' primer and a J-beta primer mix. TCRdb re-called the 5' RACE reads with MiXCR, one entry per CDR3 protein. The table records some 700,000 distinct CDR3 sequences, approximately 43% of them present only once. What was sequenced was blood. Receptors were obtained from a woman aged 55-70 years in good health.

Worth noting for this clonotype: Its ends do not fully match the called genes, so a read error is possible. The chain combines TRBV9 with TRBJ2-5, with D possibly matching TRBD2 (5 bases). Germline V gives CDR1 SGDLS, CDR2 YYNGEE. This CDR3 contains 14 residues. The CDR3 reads CASRVGGDQETQYF. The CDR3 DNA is TGTGCCAGCCGCGTAGGAGGAGACCAAGAGACCCAGTACTTC.

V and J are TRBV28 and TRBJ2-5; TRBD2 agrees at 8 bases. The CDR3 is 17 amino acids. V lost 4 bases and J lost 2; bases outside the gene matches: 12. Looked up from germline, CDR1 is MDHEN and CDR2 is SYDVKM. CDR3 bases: TGTGCCAGCAGTTCACCTTTGGAGACTAGCGTTCAAGAGACCCAGTACTTC. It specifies CASSSPLETSVQETQYF. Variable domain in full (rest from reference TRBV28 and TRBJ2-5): DVKVTQSSRYLVKRTGEKVFLECVQDMDHENMFWYRQDPGLGLRLIYFSYDVKMKEKGDIPEGYSVSREKKERFSLILESASTNQTSMYLCASSSPLETSVQETQYFGPGTRLLVL.